Below, 15 T cell receptor beta chains from the same sample are listed, as sequenced in a study of PD-1 blockade in classical Hodgkin lymphoma. The protocol was immunoSEQ multiplex PCR, while the TCRdb copy is restricted to in-frame clones and leaves out a portion. This table holds some 5,000 clones, around 65% found once. As for time point: cycle 4 day 1 (C4D1), after 6 weeks of nivolumab. Exposure to brentuximab vedotin varied, and each patient had relapsed following autologous stem cell transplantation. The investigators isolated CD8+ T cells from thawed PBMCs using magnetic negative selection. The source material was CD8+ T cells from blood, sampled before the fourth cycle of nivolumab. The receptors originated from a human donor with classical Hodgkin lymphoma.

This clone has just one count. The chain recombines TRBV9 with TRBJ2-7; 12 nucleotides match TRBD1. Germline V CDR1 and CDR2: SGDLS, YYNGEE. Trimming removed 3 bases from V and 6 bases from J; junction bases left unmatched: 10. The CDR3 runs 16 residues. CDR3 residues: CASSAGTGGAAGEQYF. CDR3 nucleotides: TGTGCCAGCAGCGCCGGGACAGGGGGCGCAGCGGGCGAGCAGTACTTC.

J is TRBJ2-7 and V is TRBV5-4; the D gene is possibly TRBD1 (6 bases). The CDR3 totals 14 residues. Germline CDR1 is SGHNT and CDR2 is YYREEE (reference sequence). The V end lost 4 bases, the J end lost 0 bases, and 11 bases lay between the germline ends. CDR3 sequence: CASSGWDNSYEQYF. The CDR3 DNA reads TGTGCCAGCAGCGGTTGGGACAACTCCTACGAGCAGTACTTC.

This clone has just one count. The rearrangement uses TRBV5-1 and TRBJ1-1, with D possibly matching TRBD1 (5 bases). Between the trimmed V and J ends, which lost 4 bases and 11 bases, there was a span of 24 bases. The V gene's germline CDR1 is SGHRS and CDR2 YFSETQ. The CDR3 consists of 15 residues. The CDR3 here is CASSKGRPWAPEAFF. CDR3 coding DNA: TGCGCCAGCAGCAAGGGACGTCCATGGGCACCCGAGGCTTTCTTT.

The V gene is TRBV5-4, the J gene TRBJ2-7; D uncertain. Germline V gives CDR1 SGHNT, CDR2 YYREEE (reference sequence). V lost 4 bases, J lost 5 bases, and 16 bases lay in between. This CDR3 has 14 amino acids. CDR3 protein: CASSQDGYDDEQYF. DNA of the CDR3: TGTGCCAGCAGCCAAGATGGATACGACGACGAGCAGTACTTC.

J is TRBJ2-7 and V is TRBV27; 9 bases are shared with TRBD1. The CDR3 runs 16 residues. CDR1 and CDR2 from the germline V gene are MNHEY and SMNVEV (reference sequence). Trimming took 4 bases from V and 3 from J; bases not matched to a gene: 10. CDR3 DNA sequence: TGTGCCAGCAGTTACCAACTCCGGGACAGGGACTACGAGCAGTACTTC. It is translated as CASSYQLRDRDYEQYF.

The V call is TRBV4-1, the J call TRBJ2-7; D ambiguous. Deletions cut 0 bases from V and 5 bases from J, with 11 bases between. CDR1 and CDR2 from the germline V gene are MGHRA and YSYEKL. The length of the CDR3 is 14 residues. CDR3 sequence reads: CASSQDSVPDEQYF. In DNA, the CDR3 is TGCGCCAGCAGCCAAGATTCGGTACCGGACGAGCAGTACTTC.

The rearrangement joins TRBV6-5 to TRBJ2-1; no reliable D call. V was clipped by 2 bases and J by 5 bases, with 7 bases between them. The V gene's germline CDR1 is MNHEY and CDR2 SVGAGI. The CDR3 loop spans 13 amino acids. The chain's CDR3 is CASSYGAHNEQFF. As DNA, the CDR3 is TGTGCCAGCAGTTACGGCGCCCACAATGAGCAGTTCTTC.

This chain uses TRBV19 with TRBJ2-5; 10 positions agree with TRBD2. Germline CDR1 reads LNHDA; CDR2 reads SQIVND (reference sequence). There are 15 residues in the CDR3. The V gene end was trimmed by 4 bases and the J gene end by 4 bases; junction bases not matched to a gene: 6. The CDR3 nucleotides read TGTGCCAGTAGTACTTCTAGCGGGAGCGGAGAGACCCAGTACTTC. Residues: CASSTSSGSGETQYF.

The V gene is TRBV19, the J gene TRBJ2-5; the match to TRBD2 covers 10 bases. Per the germline V gene, CDR1 is LNHDA and CDR2 is SQIVND (reference sequence). V lost 6 bases and J lost 2; bases outside the gene matches: 6. This CDR3 region has 15 residues. CDR3 sequence reads: CASSPGTSDQETQYF. Here the CDR3 DNA reads TGTGCCAGTAGCCCAGGGACTAGCGATCAAGAGACCCAGTACTTC.

The CDR3 reads CASSLEGAGGAAFF. The CDR3, as DNA: TGTGCCAGCAGCTTAGAGGGGGCGGGGGGCGCCGCTTTCTTT. The chain is built from TRBV7-6 and TRBJ1-1, with 7 bases identical to TRBD1. J was trimmed by 11 bases and V by 1 base; bases with no gene match: 10. The CDR3 loop spans 14 amino acids. Germline V gives CDR1 SGHVS, CDR2 FNYEAQ.

This chain links TRBV5-5 with TRBJ2-1; D may be TRBD2 (6 bases). The V gene's germline CDR1 is SGHKS and CDR2 YYEKEE (reference sequence). The length of the CDR3 is 15 residues. The germline V and J ends were trimmed by 0 bases and 5 bases, with 12 bases remaining between them. CDR3 DNA: TGTGCCAGCAGCTTGGGTCCGGGACTTAACAATGAGCAGTTCTTC. Protein: CASSLGPGLNNEQFF. Supplemented by reference TRBV5-5 and TRBJ2-1, the full variable domain reads DAGVTQSPTHLIKTRGQQVTLRCSPISGHKSVSWYQQVLGQGPQFIFQYYEKEERGRGNFPDRFSARQFPNYSSELNVNALLLGDSALYLCASSLGPGLNNEQFFGPGTRLTVL.

This clone was recorded a few times. The chain has TRBV7-9 and TRBJ2-3, with TRBD2 matching 8 bases. J gave up 5 bases and V 6 bases, and 13 bases lay outside the gene matches. CDR3 size: 16 residues. CDR1 is SEHNR, CDR2 FQNEAQ, per germline (reference sequence). The CDR3: CASSNALAGIRDTQYF. DNA of the CDR3: TGTGCCAGCAGTAATGCCTTAGCGGGAATTCGAGATACGCAGTATTTT. Combining the CDR3 with reference TRBV7-9 and TRBJ2-3 gives the whole variable domain DTGVSQNPRHKITKRGQNVTFRCDPISEHNRLYWYRQTLGQGPEFLTYFQNEAQLEKSRLLSDRFSAERPKGSFSTLEIQRTEQGDSAMYLCASSNALAGIRDTQYFGPGTRLTVL.

This clone was recorded a few times. The chain combines TRBV28 with TRBJ2-7; 8 nucleotides match TRBD1. CDR1 MDHEN and CDR2 SYDVKM come from the germline V gene. The V gene end was trimmed by 7 bases and the J gene end by 3 bases; junction bases not matched to a gene: 11. The CDR3 loop spans 15 amino acids. The DNA of the CDR3 is TGTGCCAGCACCCTGACAGGGGCGTCGCTCTACGAGCAGTACTTC. It yields the protein CASTLTGASLYEQYF.

The chain couples TRBV7-8 to TRBJ1-2, with 12 bases matching TRBD1. CDR1 and CDR2 from the germline V gene are SGHVS and FQNEAQ. The CDR3 spans 14 residues. V lost 3 bases, J lost 7 bases, and 3 bases stayed unmatched. The DNA of the CDR3 is TGTGCCAGCAGCTTTTTGGGACAGGGGGCTGGCTACACCTTC. Translating gives CASSFLGQGAGYTF.

On this clone itself: The likely explanation is a read error, given a far larger clone one base away. The chain uses TRBV5-1 and TRBJ2-7; 8 bases are shared with TRBD2. The germline CDR1 and CDR2 sequences are SGHRS and YFSETQ. Trimming at V came to 1 base and at J to 3 bases, leaving 9 bases not matched to a gene. This CDR3 comprises 16 residues. CDR3 DNA: TGCGCCAGCAGCTTGATGGCTAGCGGGCTCGTCTACGAGCAGTACTTC. This gives the protein CASSLMASGLVYEQYF.